A selection of T cell receptor beta chains follows, all from one sample in a study of blood T cell repertoires in COVID-19. Here immunoSEQ multiplex PCR was the method, and the copy in TCRdb shows in-frame clones only, minus some. In the table there are hundreds of thousands of clones, around 89% of which are singletons. Sequencing was done on a sample of peripheral blood. The receptors were gathered from a man aged 35 to 55 with acute or convalescent COVID-19. The CDR3 runs from the conserved cysteine through the conserved F or W. The D gene is left open where the match is weak. Rows give clone size only sometimes, using once, few, many, or a class for an expanded clone.

v_gene: TRBV7-3
d_gene: TRBD1
abundance: -
len: 15
j_gene: TRBJ1-4
CDR3aa: CASSPGQVSVEKLFF

v_gene: TRBV5-1
d_gene: TRBD2
abundance: -
len: 15
j_gene: TRBJ2-1
CDR3aa: CASSLQSGGYNEQFF

v_gene: TRBV7-3
d_gene: -
abundance: -
len: 14
j_gene: TRBJ2-2
CDR3aa: CASSLNRGTGELFF

v_gene: TRBV4-1
d_gene: TRBD2
abundance: -
len: 15
j_gene: TRBJ2-3
CDR3aa: CASSQLAERTDTQYF

v_gene: TRBV2
d_gene: -
abundance: -
len: 12
j_gene: TRBJ2-7
CDR3aa: CASRQTGHEQYF

v_gene: TRBV5-1
d_gene: -
abundance: once
len: 15
j_gene: TRBJ1-4
CDR3aa: CASSLEGVANEKLFF

v_gene: TRBV6-1
d_gene: -
abundance: -
len: 14
j_gene: TRBJ1-3
CDR3aa: CASSERRAGNTIYF

v_gene: TRBV29-1
d_gene: TRBD1
abundance: once
len: 14
j_gene: TRBJ2-2
CDR3aa: CSAIPDRDTGELFF

v_gene: TRBV4-2
d_gene: TRBD1
abundance: -
len: 16
j_gene: TRBJ1-1
CDR3aa: CASSQDPQGRNTEAFF

v_gene: TRBV2
d_gene: TRBD2
abundance: -
len: 14
j_gene: TRBJ2-7
CDR3aa: CASSEALSGGEQYF

v_gene: TRBV2
d_gene: -
abundance: -
len: 11
j_gene: TRBJ2-7
CDR3aa: CASKGTYEQYF

v_gene: TRBV6-6
d_gene: TRBD1
abundance: -
len: 13
j_gene: TRBJ1-2
CDR3aa: CASSTGTGKSYTF

v_gene: TRBV2
d_gene: TRBD1
abundance: -
len: 14
j_gene: TRBJ1-5
CDR3aa: CASRVGQGGQPQHF

v_gene: TRBV3-1/TRBV3-2
d_gene: -
abundance: few
len: 14
j_gene: TRBJ1-6
CDR3aa: CASSPREGYSPLHF

v_gene: TRBV2
d_gene: TRBD1
abundance: -
len: 15
j_gene: TRBJ1-2
CDR3aa: CASRNWQGDLYGYTF

v_gene: TRBV3-1/TRBV3-2
d_gene: TRBD1
abundance: -
len: 16
j_gene: TRBJ2-7
CDR3aa: CASSPAGQGGGYEQYF

v_gene: TRBV10-2
d_gene: TRBD1
abundance: -
len: 19
j_gene: TRBJ2-4
CDR3aa: CASSESSQGIIGAKNIQYF

v_gene: TRBV27
d_gene: -
abundance: -
len: 13
j_gene: TRBJ2-1
CDR3aa: CASRLSSYNEQFF

v_gene: TRBV6-1
d_gene: -
abundance: -
len: 16
j_gene: TRBJ2-1
CDR3aa: CASSERKGSSYNEQFF

v_gene: TRBV5-1
d_gene: -
abundance: -
len: 13
j_gene: TRBJ1-2
CDR3aa: CASSLPGGDGYTF

v_gene: TRBV27
d_gene: TRBD1
abundance: -
len: 15
j_gene: TRBJ2-3
CDR3aa: CASSTWTGGTDTQYF

v_gene: TRBV7-8
d_gene: -
abundance: -
len: 14
j_gene: TRBJ2-7
CDR3aa: CASSLEAGRYEQYF

v_gene: TRBV10-2
d_gene: -
abundance: -
len: 12
j_gene: TRBJ2-2
CDR3aa: CASKTAAGELFF

v_gene: TRBV2
d_gene: -
abundance: -
len: 15
j_gene: TRBJ1-4
CDR3aa: CASSERGPTNEKLFF

v_gene: TRBV5-1
d_gene: -
abundance: -
len: 15
j_gene: TRBJ1-1
CDR3aa: CASSLVGGWGAEAFF

v_gene: TRBV12-5
d_gene: -
abundance: once
len: 15
j_gene: TRBJ1-3
CDR3aa: CASGLSQFGGNTIYF

v_gene: TRBV6-5
d_gene: -
abundance: -
len: 14
j_gene: TRBJ1-4
CDR3aa: CASRSREGDEKLFF